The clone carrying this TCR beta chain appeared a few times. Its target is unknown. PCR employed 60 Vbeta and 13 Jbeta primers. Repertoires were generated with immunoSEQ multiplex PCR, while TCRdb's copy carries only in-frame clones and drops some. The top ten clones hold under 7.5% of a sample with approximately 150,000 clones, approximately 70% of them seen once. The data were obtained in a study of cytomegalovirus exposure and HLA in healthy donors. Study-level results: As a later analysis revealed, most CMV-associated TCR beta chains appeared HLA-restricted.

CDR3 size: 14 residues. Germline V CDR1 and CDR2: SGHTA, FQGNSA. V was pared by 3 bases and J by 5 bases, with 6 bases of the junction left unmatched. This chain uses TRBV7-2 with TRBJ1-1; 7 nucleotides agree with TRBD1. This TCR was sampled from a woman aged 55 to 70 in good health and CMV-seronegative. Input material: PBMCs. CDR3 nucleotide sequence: TGTGCCAGCAGCTTCCCAACACAGGGGACTGAAGCTTTCTTT. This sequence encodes CASSFPTQGTEAFF.